This entry features one TCR beta chain sequence. Trimming stripped 3 bases from V and 4 bases from J, with 12 bases between. The CDR3 consists of 14 residues. The entry originates in a study of T cells after yellow fever vaccination. TCRdb processed the 5' RACE reads anew with MiXCR; each CDR3 protein has one entry. The table shows more than 350,000 distinct CDR3 sequences, with roughly 12% occurring only once. Specimen: PBMCs, collected on the day of the first yellow fever vaccination. This receptor was taken from a man aged 18 to 29 who received the YFV17D yellow fever vaccine. The chain carries TRBV12-3 or TRBV12-4 and TRBJ1-1; unclear D gene. The CDR3 DNA sequence: TGTGCCAGCAGTTTGAACAGTCAAGTCACTGAAGCTTTCTTT. This codes for CASSLNSQVTEAFF.